The rows below give T cell receptor beta chains drawn from one sample of a study of blood T cell repertoires in COVID-19. Sequenced by immunoSEQ multiplex PCR; TCRdb stores in-frame clones only, minus some. Here the sample spans some 150,000 clones, roughly four fifths being singletons. Sequences were obtained from peripheral blood. These receptors all come from a woman of 80 years or more with acute or convalescent COVID-19. CDR3s leave out the opening cysteine and the closing phenylalanine or tryptophan. The order of the fields is V gene, CDR3 protein.

v_call: TRBV10-2
cdr3_aa: ASSEILGGSLTDTQY

v_call: TRBV6-6
cdr3_aa: ASSYSGATNEKLF

v_call: TRBV11-3
cdr3_aa: ASSPPGIDTQY

v_call: TRBV5-5
cdr3_aa: ASSARDRGLRSNQPQH

v_call: TRBV6-6
cdr3_aa: ASRTTGDSNQPQH

v_call: TRBV5-1
cdr3_aa: ASSLGSGTIQETQY

v_call: TRBV28
cdr3_aa: ASSYPGSSGNTIY

v_call: TRBV28
cdr3_aa: ASSLHRTGGASSPLH

v_call: TRBV24-1
cdr3_aa: ATSGAGWRQPQH

v_call: TRBV11-2
cdr3_aa: ASSFNLADQETQY

v_call: TRBV5-6
cdr3_aa: ASSLSVRGIDTEAF

v_call: TRBV5-6
cdr3_aa: ASSLGASYNSPLH

v_call: TRBV28
cdr3_aa: ASSFDAGQGAGGLYEQY

v_call: TRBV28
cdr3_aa: ASSLNTGTGVGYT

v_call: TRBV30
cdr3_aa: AWSVQRYEQY

v_call: TRBV15
cdr3_aa: ATSRKTTTGGYT

v_call: TRBV20-1
cdr3_aa: SASDRSGRALYNEQF

v_call: TRBV10-3
cdr3_aa: AITRTGDTIRASAF

v_call: TRBV30
cdr3_aa: AWSPRTAPLH

v_call: TRBV30
cdr3_aa: AWNGGNIGEQY

v_call: TRBV27
cdr3_aa: ASRGQGANTEAF

v_call: TRBV30
cdr3_aa: AWSGDYTDTQY

v_call: TRBV19
cdr3_aa: ASRGRGLANEKLF

v_call: TRBV2
cdr3_aa: ASSDQFGRGLGGYT

v_call: TRBV3-1/TRBV3-2
cdr3_aa: ASSQGQGLGSPLH

v_call: TRBV3-1/TRBV3-2
cdr3_aa: ASSPRTGWGTGELF

v_call: TRBV4-2
cdr3_aa: ASSQDSWANVLT

v_call: TRBV6-5
cdr3_aa: ASRLGNQPQH

v_call: TRBV2
cdr3_aa: ASRGLAGGVQY

v_call: TRBV27
cdr3_aa: ASSLSYGQRGYT

v_call: TRBV28
cdr3_aa: ASSPQQGNTEAF

v_call: TRBV27
cdr3_aa: ASSLSPFYEQY

v_call: TRBV5-1
cdr3_aa: ASSRSGGEQF

v_call: TRBV19
cdr3_aa: ASSIILLAGANTGELF

v_call: TRBV11-2
cdr3_aa: ASSSNRGTGELF

v_call: TRBV5-1
cdr3_aa: ASSFSGLSTDTQY

v_call: TRBV7-2
cdr3_aa: ASSASNTDTQY

v_call: TRBV28
cdr3_aa: ASGTIDRGGGYT

v_call: TRBV2
cdr3_aa: ASSASGPYNEQF

v_call: TRBV6-5
cdr3_aa: ASRATGDYGYT

v_call: TRBV24-1
cdr3_aa: ATSDPGTSGYNEQF